The 28 T cell receptor beta chains below all came from one sample that was sequenced in a study of CD8+CD57+ T cells in acquired aplastic anemia. The TCR beta profiling, which covered VDJ combination and CDR3 sequence, was carried out using genomic DNA as the template. MiXCR, applied by TCRdb to the reads, yields one record per CDR3 protein. The sample has more than 200,000 distinct CDR3 sequences, roughly 53% seen once. Patients included in sequencing had previously demonstrated CD8+CD57+ cell expansion by flow cytometry. The sample taken for sequencing was sorted CD4+, CD8+, or CD8+CD57+ T cells (not recorded which) from PBMCs. All receptors derive from a human donor with aplastic anemia.

Ten or more counts support this clonotype. V gene TRBV10-1 combines with J gene TRBJ2-1; no reliable D call. Trimming took 2 bases from V and 5 from J, leaving 7 bases between them. In germline, CDR1 is WNHNN, CDR2 SYGVQD (reference sequence). This CDR3 contains 13 residues. The DNA of the CDR3 is TGCGCCAGCAGTGAGCCGGTCAACAATGAGCAGTTCTTC. The encoded protein is CASSEPVNNEQFF.

This clonotype came up many times. CDR3 loop: CASSSGQGSDEQYF. The CDR3, as DNA: TGTGCCAGCAGTTCTGGACAGGGTAGCGACGAGCAGTACTTC. The genes are TRBV6-1 and TRBJ2-7; TRBD1 matches 8 bases. The V gene end was trimmed by 5 bases and the J gene end by 5 bases; junction bases not matched to a gene: 8. The CDR3 is 14 amino acids. Germline V gene lookup returns CDR1 MNHNS and CDR2 SASEGT.

This clonotype has ten or more counts. The rearrangement links TRBV20-1 to TRBJ2-3, with TRBD2 matching 13 bases. With 5 bases clipped from V and 0 bases from J, the junction kept 5 bases outside the gene matches. The V gene's germline CDR1 is DFQATT and CDR2 SNEGSKA (reference sequence). The CDR3 is made up of 16 amino acids. The CDR3 reads CSAPTGLAGSTDTQYF. The CDR3, as DNA: TGCAGTGCTCCTACGGGACTAGCGGGGAGCACAGATACGCAGTATTTT.

Of note for this clonotype: The junction does not match germline at one end; this may be a read error. The chain uses TRBV7-8 and TRBJ2-1; 9 bases line up with TRBD2. In germline, CDR1 is SGHVS, CDR2 FQNEAQ. CDR3 length: 15 residues. CDR3 bases: TGTGCCAGCATCCCGCAGACTAGCGGTTACAATGAGCAGTGCTTC. Its protein product is CASIPQTSGYNEQCF. Together with reference TRBV7-8 and TRBJ2-1, the CDR3 gives the full variable domain: GAGVSQSPRYKVAKRGQDVALRCDPISGHVSLFWYQQALGQGPEFLTYFQNEAQLDKSGLPSDRFFAERPEGSVSTLKIQRTQQEDSAVYLCASIPQTSGYNEQCFGPGTRLTVL.

As to this clonotype: A much larger clonotype is one base distant, so this may be a read error. The missing conserved phenylalanine or tryptophan at the end of this CDR3 makes a read error likely. The CDR3 bases are TGTGCCAGCAGTAGGGACAGGGAAGGAGATACGCAGTATTCT. Its translation is CASSRDREGDTQYS. The rearrangement joins TRBV6-5 to TRBJ2-3, with TRBD1 matching over 9 bases. The V gene end was trimmed by 5 bases and the J gene end by 5 bases; junction bases not matched to a gene: 5. Germline CDR1 is MNHEY and CDR2 is SVGAGI. This CDR3 has 14 amino acids.

This clonotype appeared a single time. This chain uses TRBV20-1 with TRBJ2-7, with TRBD1 matching over 7 bases. This CDR3 spans 12 amino acids. The V and J ends lost 8 bases and 6 bases, in that order; junction bases with no gene match: 10. Germline loops: CDR1 DFQATT, CDR2 SNEGSKA (reference sequence). CDR3 nucleotides: TGCAGTCTCCCAAGACACAGGGGCGAGCAGTACTTC. Translated, it gives CSLPRHRGEQYF.

This clonotype has more than one count but fewer than ten. V usage is TRBV5-1 and J usage is TRBJ1-3; D unclear. Trimming removed 0 bases from V and 0 bases from J, with 7 bases in between. Germline CDR1 is SGHRS and CDR2 is YFSETQ. This CDR3 spans 15 amino acids. In DNA form, the CDR3 reads TGCGCCAGCAGCTTGGGCCCGAGCTCTGGAAACACCATATATTTT. It codes for CASSLGPSSGNTIYF.

In its sample, this clonotype was seen many times. V is TRBV5-8 and J is TRBJ2-7; a weak D match, TRBD2 (5 bases). V was pared by 0 bases and J by 6 bases, with 10 bases between. Germline lookup yields CDR1 SGHTS and CDR2 YDEGEE. The length of the CDR3 is 13 residues. CDR3 residues: CASSLVSGGEQYF. CDR3 nucleotide sequence: TGTGCCAGCAGCTTGGTCTCTGGAGGCGAGCAGTACTTC.

This clonotype was counted ten times or more. The chain uses TRBV5-6 and TRBJ2-7; TRBD1 might be the D (6 bases). The germline V and J ends were trimmed by 1 base and 5 bases, with 13 bases remaining between them. The CDR3 loop spans 14 amino acids. Germline CDR1 is SGHDT and CDR2 is YYEEEE. The CDR3 here is CASSLLRGTDEQYF. The CDR3 DNA reads TGTGCCAGCAGCTTGCTAAGGGGGACGGACGAGCAGTACTTC.

J is TRBJ1-1 and V is TRBV19; D not resolved. Trimming took 9 bases from V and 6 from J, leaving 8 bases between them. The germline V gene encodes CDR1 LNHDA and CDR2 SQIVND (reference sequence). The CDR3 covers 10 residues. CDR3 region: CASSGPEAFF. The DNA for the CDR3 is TGTGCCAGCAGCGGACCTGAAGCTTTCTTT.

Many counts were recorded for this clonotype. DNA for the CDR3: TGCAGTGCTAGAGGGGGCACCGACGATGAGCAGTTCTTC. It specifies CSARGGTDDEQFF. The V gene is TRBV20-1, the J gene TRBJ2-1, with D tentatively TRBD1 (5 bases). CDR1 and CDR2 from the germline V gene are DFQATT and SNEGSKA (reference sequence). V was pared by 1 base and J by 8 bases, with 12 bases between. The CDR3 is made up of 13 amino acids.

The rearrangement uses TRBV12-3 or TRBV12-4 and TRBJ2-5, with D possibly TRBD1 on 6 matching bases. V shed 10 bases and J shed 1 base, with 19 bases lying between them. This CDR3 is 15 amino acids long. CDR3 residues: CATSPGTLPQETQYF. The CDR3 DNA is TGTGCCACCAGCCCGGGGACACTACCCCAAGAGACCCAGTACTTC.

This clonotype was seen at least ten times. The rearrangement links TRBV28 to TRBJ1-2, with D hard to call. Germline assignment: CDR1 MDHEN and CDR2 SYDVKM. The V end lost 6 bases, the J end lost 7 bases, and 15 bases lay between the germline ends. The CDR3 totals 13 residues. As DNA, the CDR3 is TGTGCCAGCAGACCGCGGTCCCTCGGTGGCTACACCTTC. Its protein product is CASRPRSLGGYTF.

This clonotype was seen at least ten times. The V gene is TRBV20-1, the J gene TRBJ2-3; 8 nucleotides match TRBD1. Germline CDR1 and CDR2: DFQATT and SNEGSKA (reference sequence). V shed 4 bases and J 1 base; nucleotides not matched to a gene: 1. This CDR3 comprises 13 residues. As DNA, the CDR3 is TGCAGTGCTAAGGGACAGGGCACAGATACGCAGTATTTT. Protein sequence: CSAKGQGTDTQYF.

The chain has TRBV2 and TRBJ2-3; 7 bases align to TRBD2. J lost 3 bases, V lost 0 bases, and 3 bases had no gene match. The CDR3 sequence is 15 residues long. Germline loops: CDR1 SNHLY, CDR2 FYNNEI. CDR3 loop: CASSEAAGTTDTQYF. The CDR3 DNA is TGTGCCAGCAGTGAAGCAGCGGGGACTACAGATACGCAGTATTTT.

With respect to this clonotype: Possible read error: a much larger clone is one base away. This chain connects TRBV6-5 to TRBJ1-6; D unclear. The CDR3 has 15 residues. The germline V gene has CDR1 MNHEY and CDR2 SVGAGI. CDR3 in amino acids: CASSESFRDFSPPHF. The CDR3 nucleotides are TGTGCCAGCAGTGAAAGTTTCAGAGATTTTTCACCCCCCCACTTT.

The V and J genes are TRBV12-3 or TRBV12-4 and TRBJ2-3; D is perhaps TRBD2 (6 bases). V gave up 6 bases and J gave up 9 bases, with 13 bases separating them. The CDR3 totals 12 residues. This CDR3 is CASRASEGTQYF. The CDR3 nucleotides read TGTGCCAGCAGGGCTAGCGAGGGAACGCAGTATTTT.

This clonotype was seen only once. This chain connects TRBV7-2 to TRBJ1-1; no reliable D call. Germline CDR1 and CDR2: SGHTA and FQGNSA. With 5 bases removed from V and 1 base from J, the gap between germline ends came to 11 bases. The CDR3 totals 14 residues. The CDR3 loop reads CASSPLVRNTEAFF. The CDR3 nucleotides read TGTGCCAGCAGCCCCCTTGTGAGGAACACTGAAGCTTTCTTT.

The V gene is TRBV19, the J gene TRBJ2-2; D unresolved. Germline CDR1 is LNHDA and CDR2 is SQIVND (reference sequence). The ends were cut back, 6 bases at V and 5 bases at J, with 7 bases in the middle. The CDR3 contains 12 residues. The CDR3 coding sequence is TGTGCCAGTAGGCGAACGACCGGGGAGCTGTTTTTT. It yields the protein CASRRTTGELFF.

Many counts were recorded for this clonotype. J is TRBJ1-5 and V is TRBV12-3 or TRBV12-4; the D gene is possibly TRBD1 (6 bases). The CDR3 is 16 residues long. V lost 3 bases, J lost 1 base, and 13 bases lay in between. The chain's CDR3 is CASSLSQGGSNQPQHF. The CDR3 nucleotides are TGTGCCAGCAGTTTGTCACAGGGTGGGAGCAATCAGCCCCAGCATTTT.

The chain combines TRBV25-1 with TRBJ2-3, with a weak D call TRBD1 (5 bases). Trimming removed 5 bases at V and 2 bases at J, with 14 bases between. CDR1 and CDR2 (germline): MGHDK, SYGVNS. This CDR3 has 15 residues. This CDR3 reads CASSLGLSSTDTQYF. The CDR3 DNA follows: TGTGCCAGCAGTTTGGGGCTATCCTCCACAGATACGCAGTATTTT.

A remark on this clonotype: A much larger clone is a single base away; this may be a read error. The chain recombines TRBV10-3 with TRBJ1-3; unclear D gene. From germline, CDR1 is ENHRY and CDR2 SYGVKD. The CDR3 covers 15 residues. As DNA, the CDR3 is TGTGCCACCAGTGTCGATCATGTCCGTGGAAACACCATATATTTT. It codes for CATSVDHVRGNTIYF.

The V call is TRBV7-9, the J call TRBJ2-7; the match to TRBD2 covers 11 bases. This CDR3 is 14 amino acids long. Trimming at V came to 5 bases and at J to 1 base, leaving 1 base not matched to a gene. The germline gives CDR1 SEHNR, CDR2 FQNEAQ (reference sequence). CDR3 sequence (DNA): TGTGCCAGCAGCCGACTAGCGGGGTCCTACGAGCAGTACTTC. It codes for CASSRLAGSYEQYF.

The chain employs TRBV5-4 and TRBJ2-7; 13 bases map to TRBD2. Trimming removed 4 bases from V and 9 bases from J; junction bases left unmatched: 7. This CDR3 region has 14 residues. CDR1 is SGHNT, CDR2 YYREEE, per germline (reference sequence). The CDR3: CASSITSGGDTQYV. CDR3 DNA: TGTGCCAGCAGCATTACTAGCGGGGGGGATACGCAGTACGTC.

V and J are TRBV19 and TRBJ2-7, with 9 bases fitting TRBD1. The germline CDR1 and CDR2 sequences are LNHDA and SQIVND (reference sequence). V lost 5 bases, J lost 7 bases, and 6 bases stayed unmatched. The CDR3 consists of 13 residues. For the CDR3, the DNA is TGTGCCAGTAGTCAACAGGGGGCGCTGGAGCAGTACTTC. Protein: CASSQQGALEQYF.

The CDR3 loop reads CASSAEATNEKLFF. CDR3 DNA sequence: TGCGCCTCCTCCGCCGAAGCAACTAATGAAAAACTGTTTTTT. This sequence joins TRBV5-1 and TRBJ1-4; D ambiguous. CDR3 length: 14 amino acids. V gave up 10 bases and J gave up 0 bases, with 13 bases separating them. Germline-derived CDR1 and CDR2 are SGHRS and YFSETQ.

This clonotype was recorded many times. The chain combines TRBV20-1 with TRBJ1-1; a possible D gene is TRBD1 (5 bases). Germline loops: CDR1 DFQATT, CDR2 SNEGSKA (reference sequence). The CDR3 totals 12 residues. The CDR3, as DNA: TGCAGCGACCTAAGTCCCACAGGTGAAGCTTTCTTT. Translated: CSDLSPTGEAFF.

This chain links TRBV5-6 with TRBJ2-7; possible D gene TRBD1, 6 bases. Trimming took off 3 bases at V and 2 bases at J, with 15 bases between the two ends. The V gene's germline CDR1 is SGHDT and CDR2 YYEEEE. The length of the CDR3 is 15 residues. CDR3 sequence: CASSSPGTLPYEQYF. In nucleotides, the CDR3 is TGTGCCAGCAGCTCGCCCGGGACACTTCCCTACGAGCAGTACTTC.